This TCR beta chain was retrieved from a study of blood T cells in healthy people across ages. The study recruited healthy Caucasian donors from Russia who were aged about 6 to 95. A second PCR, run for about 6 to 11 cycles, used a sample-barcoded 5' primer plus a J-beta primer mix. Each cDNA was tagged by a template-switch adaptor containing 12 random nucleotides. MiXCR was run by TCRdb on the 5' RACE reads, yielding one entry per CDR3 protein. The sample includes 1.5 million to 2 million distinct CDR3 sequences, 49% of them seen just once. This CDR3 comprises 14 residues. V gave up 5 bases and J gave up 13 bases; unmatched junction bases: 17. The germline CDR1 and CDR2 sequences are DFQATT and SNEGSKA (reference sequence).

The genes are TRBV20-1 and TRBJ2-1; 7 nucleotides align to TRBD2. This receptor was obtained from a woman aged 40 to 55 in good health. Sequenced sample: blood. In DNA form, the CDR3 reads TGCAGTGCTGGGGGGGATGGGACCCAGTCACTTCAGTTCTTC. This codes for CSAGGDGTQSLQFF.